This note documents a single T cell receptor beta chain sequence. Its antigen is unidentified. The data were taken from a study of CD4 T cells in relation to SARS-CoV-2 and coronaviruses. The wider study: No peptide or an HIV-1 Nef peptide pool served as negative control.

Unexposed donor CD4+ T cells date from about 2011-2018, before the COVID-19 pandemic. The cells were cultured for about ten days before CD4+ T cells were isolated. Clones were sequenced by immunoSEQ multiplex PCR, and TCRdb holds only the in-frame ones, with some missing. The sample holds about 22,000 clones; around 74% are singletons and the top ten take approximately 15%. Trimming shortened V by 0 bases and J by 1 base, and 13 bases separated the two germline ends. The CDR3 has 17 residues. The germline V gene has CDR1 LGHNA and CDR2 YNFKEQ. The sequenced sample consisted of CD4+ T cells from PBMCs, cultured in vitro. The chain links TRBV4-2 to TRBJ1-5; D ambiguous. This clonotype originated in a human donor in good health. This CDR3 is CASSQDPTGNSNQPQHF. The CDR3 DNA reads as TGTGCCAGCAGCCAAGACCCTACCGGGAACAGCAATCAGCCCCAGCATTTT.